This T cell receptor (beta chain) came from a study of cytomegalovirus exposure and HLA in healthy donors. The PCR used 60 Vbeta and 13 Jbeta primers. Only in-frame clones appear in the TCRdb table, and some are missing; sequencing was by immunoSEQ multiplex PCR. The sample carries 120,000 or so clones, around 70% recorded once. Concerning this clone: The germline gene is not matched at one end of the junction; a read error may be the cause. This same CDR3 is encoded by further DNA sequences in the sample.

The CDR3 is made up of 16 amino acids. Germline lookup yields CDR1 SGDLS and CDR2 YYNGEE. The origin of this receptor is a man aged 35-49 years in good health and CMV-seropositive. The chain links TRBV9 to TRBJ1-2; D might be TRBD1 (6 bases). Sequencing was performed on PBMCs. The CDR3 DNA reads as TGTGCCAGCAGCCTGGGGGCACACGGGGAAACAGGTGGCTATACCTTC. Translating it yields CASSLGAHGETGGYTF.